The sequence of this T cell receptor beta chain was determined in a study of STAT3 mutations in large granular lymphocyte leukemia. Study overall: Immunosuppressive therapy was given to more than half of T-LGLL patients.

Produced via immunoSEQ multiplex PCR; TCRdb's table is partial and in-frame only. The table includes approximately 1,300 clones, 54% detected once. Notes on the study in general: Every T-cell large granular lymphocyte leukemia patient had at least one immunodominant TCR beta clonotype. Suggested: STAT3 mutation was not the ancestral event for these clonal expansions. Clonal expansion was inferred from samples taken at other timepoints. Treatment regimens differed across patients between samplings.

This clone appeared a few times. Its specificity is not known. V shed 5 bases and J 0 bases; nucleotides not matched to a gene: 10. CDR3 length: 17 amino acids. The germline V gene encodes CDR1 LNHDA and CDR2 SQIVND (reference sequence). The chain carries TRBV19 and TRBJ1-5, with TRBD1 matching over 7 bases. The sequence was obtained from a man aged 60 to 75 with T-cell large granular lymphocyte leukemia. Some clones in this sample may be carry-over from other donors' samples. Source material: peripheral blood mononuclear cells. The CDR3 is CASSPRTGSDSNQPQHF. CDR3 nucleotides: TGTGCCAGTAGTCCCCGGACAGGATCAGATAGCAATCAGCCCCAGCATTTT. The variable domain in full, completed from reference TRBV19 and TRBJ1-5, reads DGGITQSPKYLFRKEGQNVTLSCEQNLNHDAMYWYRQDPGQGLRLIYYSQIVNDFQKGDIAEGYSVSREKKESFPLTVTSAQKNPTAFYLCASSPRTGSDSNQPQHFGDGTRLSIL.